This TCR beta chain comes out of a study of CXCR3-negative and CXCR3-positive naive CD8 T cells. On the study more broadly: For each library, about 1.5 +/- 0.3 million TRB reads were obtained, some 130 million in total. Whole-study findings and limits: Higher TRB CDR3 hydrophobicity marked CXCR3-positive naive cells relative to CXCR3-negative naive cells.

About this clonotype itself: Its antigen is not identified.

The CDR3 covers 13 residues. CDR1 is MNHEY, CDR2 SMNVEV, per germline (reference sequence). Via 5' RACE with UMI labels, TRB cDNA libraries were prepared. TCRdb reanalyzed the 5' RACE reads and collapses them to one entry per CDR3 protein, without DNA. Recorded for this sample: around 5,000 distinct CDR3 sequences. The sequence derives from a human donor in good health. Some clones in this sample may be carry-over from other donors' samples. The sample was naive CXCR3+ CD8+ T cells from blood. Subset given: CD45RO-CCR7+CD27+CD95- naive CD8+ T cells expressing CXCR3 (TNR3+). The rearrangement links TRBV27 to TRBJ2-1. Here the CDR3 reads CASSYLSYNEQFF.